These 7 T cell receptor beta chains were sequenced from one sample in a study of cytomegalovirus exposure and HLA in healthy donors. 60 Vbeta and 13 Jbeta primers were used in PCR. Data came from immunoSEQ multiplex PCR; TCRdb stores just in-frame clones and leaves some out. The sample includes around 200,000 clones, 60% to 80% of them seen just once. Sequencing was done on a sample of PBMCs. These receptors originate from a woman under 30 in good health and CMV-seronegative.

This clone was seen a single time. The genes are TRBV28 and TRBJ1-1; TRBD1 matches at 10 bases. The germline V gene encodes CDR1 MDHEN and CDR2 SYDVKM. CDR3 length: 17 amino acids. The V gene end was trimmed by 7 bases and the J gene end by 0 bases; junction bases not matched to a gene: 11. The chain's CDR3 is CASTQSLTGGMNTEAFF. DNA for the CDR3: TGTGCCAGCACCCAATCGCTGACAGGGGGCATGAACACTGAAGCTTTCTTT.

By proportion, this clone is medium-sized. This sequence joins TRBV6-1 and TRBJ2-3, with D perhaps TRBD2 (6 bases). Looked up from germline, CDR1 is MNHNS and CDR2 is SASEGT. V was trimmed by 5 bases and J by 0 bases, leaving 12 bases between them. The CDR3 is 15 residues long. The CDR3, as DNA: TGTGCCAGCAGTATCTTAAGCGGGAGCACAGATACGCAGTATTTT. This encodes CASSILSGSTDTQYF.

The rearrangement uses TRBV2 and TRBJ1-6, with D tentatively TRBD1 (5 bases). V was shortened by 8 bases and J by 5 bases, with 13 bases between the two germline ends. This CDR3 has 14 residues. Germline loops: CDR1 SNHLY, CDR2 FYNNEI. CDR3 sequence reads: CASCYRTNNSPLHF. The CDR3 DNA reads TGTGCCAGCTGCTACAGGACGAATAATTCACCCCTCCACTTT. Combining the CDR3 with reference TRBV2 and TRBJ1-6 gives the whole variable domain EPEVTQTPSHQVTQMGQEVILRCVPISNHLYFYWYRQILGQKVEFLVSFYNNEISEKSEIFDDQFSVERPDGSNFTLKIRSTKLEDSAMYFCASCYRTNNSPLHFGNGTRLTVT.

The chain is built from TRBV15 and TRBJ1-3; D is ambiguous. CDR1 is LNHNV and CDR2 is YYDKDF in the germline V gene (reference sequence). Trimming removed 0 bases at V and 1 base at J, with 7 bases between. The CDR3 contains 15 residues. CDR3 region: CATSRDGLSGNTIYF. CDR3 nucleotides: TGTGCCACCAGCAGAGATGGCCTTTCTGGAAACACCATATATTTT.

The chain links TRBV6-5 to TRBJ1-2, with D tentatively TRBD1 (6 bases). Trimming took off 2 bases at V and 5 bases at J, with 9 bases between the two ends. Germline assignment: CDR1 MNHEY and CDR2 SVGAGI. The CDR3 is 13 residues long. This CDR3 reads CASSYEGGYGYTF. CDR3 in DNA: TGTGCCAGCAGTTACGAGGGGGGGTATGGCTACACCTTC.

The genes are TRBV5-1 and TRBJ1-2; D may be TRBD1 (5 bases). Germline CDR1 reads SGHRS; CDR2 reads YFSETQ. The CDR3 is made up of 12 amino acids. Trimming took off 3 bases at V and 5 bases at J, with 8 bases between the two ends. Here the CDR3 reads CASSSEGYGYTF. CDR3 nucleotide sequence: TGCGCCAGCAGCTCGGAGGGGTATGGCTACACCTTC. Full variable domain (remainder filled in from reference TRBV5-1 and TRBJ1-2): KAGVTQTPRYLIKTRGQQVTLSCSPISGHRSVSWYQQTPGQGLQFLFEYFSETQRNKGNFPGRFSGRQFSNSRSEMNVSTLELGDSALYLCASSSEGYGYTFGSGTRLTVV.

The chain couples TRBV21-1 to TRBJ1-1. TRBV21-1 is noted as a pseudogene. This CDR3 has 15 amino acids. The CDR3 spells CASSKGRGPHTEAFF. CDR3 DNA: TGTGCCAGCAGCAAAGGGCGGGGACCACACACTGAAGCTTTCTTT.